This record concerns one TCR beta chain sequence. It lacks a known antigen. No much larger clone exists at a distance of one base, and base qualities are not known. V loses 0 bases of germline sequence and J loses 2 bases, and the interval between the two ends is 11 bases. The CDR3 numbers 15 residues from cysteine through phenylalanine. CDR3 DNA only is kept here, 45 bases in frame from base 1. The germline V gene (reference sequence) sets CDR1 to SEHNR and CDR2 to FQNEAQ. Libraries were prepared through 5' RACE. Sequencing was performed on an Illumina HiSeq 2500. A second PCR of roughly 7 to 12 cycles was run with a J-beta primer mix and a sample-barcoded 5' primer. Each TCR beta cDNA molecule received a unique molecular identifier from a template-switch 5' adaptor carrying 12 random nucleotides. At least 2.5 million CDR3-containing paired-end reads were obtained from each sample. All of the RNA was converted into first-strand cDNA using the Mint cDNA synthesis kit, with a TRBC-specific oligonucleotide serving as the primer. Following uracil-DNA glycosylase treatment, a first 18-cycle PCR with universal primers M1SS and BC2_uni_R was performed on all cDNA. The source study handled its data this way. For normalization, 1 million high-quality reads, each with a distinct molecular identifier, were randomly selected from each sample. Instead of being binned into consensus sequences, reads that shared molecular identifiers were thrown out. MiTCR, run with a Q25 quality threshold and the strictest error-elimination algorithm, handled CDR3 identification, clonotype clustering and error correction. A nonparametric unseen species model with Euler transformation was used to estimate lower-bound total TCR beta diversity. TCRdb reanalyzed the raw reads on its own, using fastp at Q25 for trimming and MiXCR for clone calling, and kept in-frame beta chains. One record per CDR3 amino acid sequence lists the most common genes and DNA. The V and J calls follow TCRdb's processing rather than the paper's. This sample holds 550,000 to 600,000 distinct CDR3 sequences; 25% to 30% were observed only once. Approximately 18% of the sample lies in the top ten.

The sample is drawn from a study of blood T cells in healthy people across ages (dated by TCRdb to the mid-2010s). Concerning the study at large: In model experiments, template switching captured about one uniquely barcoded TCR beta cDNA molecule for every two T cells. To track age-related changes in TCR beta repertoire diversity, the study relied on deep sequencing normalized with unique cDNA molecular identifiers. The donors were split into four age groups: young (average 16 years), middle-aged (about 40), aged (over 55) and long-lived (82). To avoid experimental bias, donors of different ages were spread randomly across the sequencing lanes. The study analyzed two additional independent replicas of 1 million unique cDNA reads from the same blood draw for two donors, one aged 18 to 30 and one aged 80 or older.

Broad study findings and their caveats: The long-lived group showed more naive CD4+ T cells, fewer expanded clones and increased TCR diversity than the aged group, suggesting age selection. Estimates of total diversity based on one million sequenced T cells were regarded as lower bounds and as underestimates. Because profiling used bulk unsorted PBMCs, naive and antigen-experienced compartments could not be compared conclusively. Observed TCR beta diversity per million T cells fell roughly linearly with age, and a significant reduction was already apparent by age roughly 40. Because the CMV infection status of the donors was unknown, age-related changes in expanded clonotypes may potentially have been confounded. There was a strong correlation between observed TCR beta diversity and the percentage of naive T cells measured by flow cytometry.

The roughly 39 donors, aged about 6 to 100 years, were systemically healthy Caucasian individuals from Russia. Each donor gave about 10 milliliters of peripheral blood, drawn into EDTA-treated Vacutainer tubes. PBMCs were isolated by Ficoll-Paque density-gradient centrifugation, with at least 7 million obtained per sample. Trizol reagent was used to extract total RNA from PBMCs, with at least 5.5 micrograms per sample. For every donor, flow cytometry on a PBMC aliquot measured the percentage of naive CD45RAhigh/CD27high T cells. Sequencing input: blood. The clonotype was recovered from a woman aged 70-85 years in good health. This sequence uses TRBV7-9 and TRBJ2-7, with TRBD1 as a weak D call on 6 bases. The DNA is TGTGCCAGCAGCTTAGCGACAGGTATCCCCTACGAGCAGTACTTC. Translated, this is CASSLATGIPYEQYF.